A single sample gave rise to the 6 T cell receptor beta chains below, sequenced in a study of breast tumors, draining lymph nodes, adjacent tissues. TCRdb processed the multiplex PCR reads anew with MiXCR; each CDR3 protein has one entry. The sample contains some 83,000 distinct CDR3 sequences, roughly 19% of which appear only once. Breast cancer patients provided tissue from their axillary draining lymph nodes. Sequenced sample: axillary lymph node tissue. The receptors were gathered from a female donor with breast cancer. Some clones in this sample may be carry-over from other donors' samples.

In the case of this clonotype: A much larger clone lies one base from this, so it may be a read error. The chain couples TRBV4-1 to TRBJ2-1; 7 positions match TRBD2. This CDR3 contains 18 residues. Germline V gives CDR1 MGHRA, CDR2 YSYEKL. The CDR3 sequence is CASSQDQTGEGPYNEQSF. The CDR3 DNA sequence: TGCGCCAGCAGCCAAGACCAAACGGGGGAGGGCCCCTACAATGAGCAGTCCTTC.

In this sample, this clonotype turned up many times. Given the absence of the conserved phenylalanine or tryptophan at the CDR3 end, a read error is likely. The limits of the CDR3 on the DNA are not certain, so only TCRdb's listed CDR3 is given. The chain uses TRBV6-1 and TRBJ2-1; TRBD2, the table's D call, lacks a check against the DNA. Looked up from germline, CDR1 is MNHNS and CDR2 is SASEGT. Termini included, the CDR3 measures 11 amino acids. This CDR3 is CASSEDSGRAL.

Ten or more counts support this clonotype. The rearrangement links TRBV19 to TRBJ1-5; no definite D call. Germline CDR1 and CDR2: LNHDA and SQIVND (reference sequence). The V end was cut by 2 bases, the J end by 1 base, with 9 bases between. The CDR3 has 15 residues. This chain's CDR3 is CASSIIVGSNQPQHF. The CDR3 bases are TGTGCCAGTAGTATAATCGTGGGAAGCAATCAGCCCCAGCATTTT.

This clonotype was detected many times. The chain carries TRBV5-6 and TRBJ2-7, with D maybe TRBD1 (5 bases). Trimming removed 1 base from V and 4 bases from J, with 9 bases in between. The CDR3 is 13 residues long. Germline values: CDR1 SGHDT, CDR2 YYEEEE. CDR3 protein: CASSLQGRYEQYF. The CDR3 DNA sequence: TGTGCCAGCAGCTTGCAGGGCAGGTACGAGCAGTACTTC.

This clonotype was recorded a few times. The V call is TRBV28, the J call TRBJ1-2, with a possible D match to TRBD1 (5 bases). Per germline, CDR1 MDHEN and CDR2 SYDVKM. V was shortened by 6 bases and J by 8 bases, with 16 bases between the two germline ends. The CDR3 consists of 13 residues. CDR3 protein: CASSPPWGGGYTF. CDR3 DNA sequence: TGTGCCAGCAGCCCCCCCTGGGGGGGAGGCTACACCTTC.

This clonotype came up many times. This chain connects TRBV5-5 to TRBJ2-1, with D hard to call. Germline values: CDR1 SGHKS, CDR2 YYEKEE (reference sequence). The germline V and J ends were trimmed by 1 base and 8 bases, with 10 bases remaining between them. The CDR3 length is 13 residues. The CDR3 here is CASSLYWSHEQFF. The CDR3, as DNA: TGTGCCAGCAGCTTGTACTGGAGTCATGAGCAGTTCTTC.